The clone carrying this TCR beta chain was observed at least ten times. Its specificity is not known. Other DNA sequences in this specimen translate into the identical CDR3. Sequenced by immunoSEQ multiplex PCR; TCRdb stores in-frame clones only, minus some. The sample lists hundreds of thousands of clones, approximately 79% occurring once. Only Caucasian adults living in Nashville, Tennessee served as donors. These data originate in a study of shared clonotypes between healthy human individuals. Points from the study as a whole: Clonotypes shared by all four sorted-subset donors had higher generation probabilities than non-shared clonotypes.

V gave up 5 bases and J gave up 1 base, with 6 bases separating them. The CDR3 extends over 12 amino acids. Germline V gene sequence: CDR1 MGHDK, CDR2 SYGVNS. The source of this sequence is a woman in her twenties or thirties in good health. Specimen: memory CD4+ T cells sorted from blood. Subset defined: CD45RA-negative fraction. The gene calls are TRBV25-1 and TRBJ2-7; no clear D gene. The CDR3 DNA reads as TGTGCCAGCAGTCGCGCATCCTACGAGCAGTACTTC. Translating gives CASSRASYEQYF.